This TCR beta chain was obtained from a study of T-cell reconstitution after alpha-beta-depleted transplantation in children. Findings and limits, study-wide: Approximately two months post-transplant, alpha-beta T cells reportedly originated from several hundred expanded graft clones.

This clonotype was seen more than once but under ten times. What it recognizes is unknown. Per germline, CDR1 SGHRS and CDR2 YFSETQ. Germline trimming cut 3 bases from V and 6 bases from J; bases unmatched to any gene: 14. This CDR3 spans 16 amino acids. The library targeted TCRbeta and was prepared with unique molecular identifiers. A single record per CDR3 protein comes from TCRdb applying MiXCR to the PCR reads. The table records some 550,000 distinct CDR3 sequences, under 25% of them present only once. The sequence came from a boy under three years old who had a stem cell transplant for acute myeloid leukemia, so the T cells may come from the graft donor. J is TRBJ2-5 and V is TRBV5-1; 7 bases map to TRBD1. Material: PBMCs, mostly from graft donor cells, obtained 360 days after TCRalphabeta/CD19-depleted stem cell transplant. The CDR3 is CASSSRDRELRKTQYF. The CDR3 nucleotides are TGCGCCAGCAGCTCCCGGGACAGAGAGCTTAGGAAGACCCAGTACTTC.